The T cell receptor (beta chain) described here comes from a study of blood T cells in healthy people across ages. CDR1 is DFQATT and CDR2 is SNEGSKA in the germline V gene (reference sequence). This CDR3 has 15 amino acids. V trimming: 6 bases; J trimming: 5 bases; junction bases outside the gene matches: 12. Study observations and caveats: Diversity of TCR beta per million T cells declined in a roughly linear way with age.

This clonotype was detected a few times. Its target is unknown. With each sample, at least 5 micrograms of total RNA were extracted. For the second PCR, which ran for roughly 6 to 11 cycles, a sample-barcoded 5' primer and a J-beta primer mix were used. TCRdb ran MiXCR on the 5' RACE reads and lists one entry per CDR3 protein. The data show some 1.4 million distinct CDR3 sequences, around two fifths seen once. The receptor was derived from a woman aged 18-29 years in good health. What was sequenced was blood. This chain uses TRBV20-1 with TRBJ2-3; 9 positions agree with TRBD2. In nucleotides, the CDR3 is TGCAGTGCCAGGCGGCGGGGGGGCCTGGGAGATACGCAGTATTTT. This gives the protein CSARRRGGLGDTQYF.